This TCR beta chain was obtained from a study of cytomegalovirus exposure and HLA in healthy donors. Background on the study: Among the 300 to 450 genotyped donors, approximately 80% were placed in the Caucasian-associated ancestry cluster. Findings of the study overall: Association of a missense DCLRE1C variant with TCR beta V- and J-gene trimming was reported in a later analysis. Researchers reported that three CMV-associated chains were confirmed in vitro as CMV antigen-specific. Earlier findings revealed that most TCR beta V segments proved productive either about 87% or about 30% of the time.

Comments on this clone: Antigen unknown.

The study ran its PCR with 60 Vbeta and 13 Jbeta primers. Measured with immunoSEQ multiplex PCR; TCRdb has only the in-frame clones, and not every one. Among some 240,000 clones, around four fifths were seen once, and the ten largest hold around 4%. The sequenced material came from PBMCs. This clonotype was obtained from a male donor in good health and CMV-seronegative.

The CDR3: CASSKGATNEKLFF. In DNA form, the CDR3 reads TGCGCCAGCAGCAAGGGAGCAACTAATGAAAAACTGTTTTTT. The rearrangement uses TRBV5-1 and TRBJ1-4; D call uncertain. The CDR3 totals 14 residues. CDR1 is SGHRS, CDR2 YFSETQ, per germline. V was cut by 4 bases and J by 0 bases, with 7 bases left in between.